The following is a TCR beta chain sequence with its context. This sample stems from a study of blood T cell repertoires in COVID-19. Study background: From the United States, Italy and Spain came samples of acute and convalescent COVID-19.

Produced via immunoSEQ multiplex PCR; TCRdb's table is partial and in-frame only. The data contain approximately 100,000 clones, approximately 86% of them singletons. The ends were cut back, 7 bases at V and 4 bases at J, with 9 bases in the middle. Germline V gives CDR1 MNHEY, CDR2 SVGAGI. The CDR3 spans 12 residues. Sequencing was done on a sample of peripheral blood. The chain has TRBV6-5 and TRBJ2-3, with D possibly matching TRBD2 (6 bases). The sequence derives from a woman between 55 and 75 years old with acute or convalescent COVID-19. The CDR3 sequence is CASKTSPDTQYF. In DNA form, the CDR3 reads TGTGCCAGCAAAACTAGCCCAGATACGCAGTATTTT.